The rows below give T cell receptor beta chains drawn from one sample of a study of cytotoxic CD8 clonotypes in ibrutinib-treated CLL. The method was immunoSEQ multiplex PCR; TCRdb's version includes in-frame clones alone and lacks a portion of them. The data contain under 300,000 clones, around 76% of them seen just once; the ten biggest clones take up 5.6%. The sample was PBMCs, taken at disease progression, from a patient treated with ibrutinib. The receptors shown here come from a human donor with chronic lymphocytic leukemia. Both conserved end residues are part of each CDR3. A D gene is named only where the DNA matches it firmly. Some rows mark clone size as missing; the rest say once, few, many or name a class of expanded clone.

J gene: TRBJ2-2
V gene: TRBV9
clone size: -
D gene: -
CDR3 protein: CASRGRTTGELFF
CDR3 DNA: TGTGCCAGCAGGGGGCGGACCACCGGGGAGCTGTTTTTT

J gene: TRBJ2-5
V gene: TRBV28
clone size: -
D gene: TRBD1
CDR3 protein: CASSFAGGGTQYF
CDR3 DNA: TGTGCCAGCAGTTTTGCAGGGGGTGGGACCCAGTACTTC

J gene: TRBJ1-1
V gene: TRBV2
clone size: once
D gene: -
CDR3 protein: CASSEAVVSEAFF
CDR3 DNA: TGTGCCAGCAGTGAAGCTGTAGTTTCTGAAGCTTTCTTT

J gene: TRBJ2-1
V gene: TRBV29-1
clone size: -
D gene: TRBD1
CDR3 protein: CSVEPLGQGGYNEQFF
CDR3 DNA: TGCAGCGTTGAACCTCTGGGACAGGGGGGCTACAATGAGCAGTTCTTC

J gene: TRBJ1-1
V gene: TRBV7-9
clone size: -
D gene: -
CDR3 protein: CASSFSGNTEAFF
CDR3 DNA: TGTGCCAGCAGCTTCTCAGGGAACACTGAAGCTTTCTTT

J gene: TRBJ2-7
V gene: TRBV28
clone size: -
D gene: -
CDR3 protein: CASSSGTSYEQYF
CDR3 DNA: TGTGCCAGCAGTTCGGGGACCTCCTACGAGCAGTACTTC

J gene: TRBJ2-2
V gene: TRBV19
clone size: -
D gene: TRBD1
CDR3 protein: CASSNRTGGASDTGELFF
CDR3 DNA: TGTGCCAGTAGTAACCGGACAGGGGGCGCCTCGGACACCGGGGAGCTGTTTTTT

J gene: TRBJ2-1
V gene: TRBV2
clone size: -
D gene: TRBD1
CDR3 protein: CASSDNPTTDRVQFF
CDR3 DNA: TGTGCCAGCAGTGATAACCCAACTACGGACAGGGTCCAGTTCTTC

J gene: TRBJ2-7
V gene: TRBV2
clone size: -
D gene: TRBD1
CDR3 protein: CASRTGGYEQYF
CDR3 DNA: TGTGCCAGCAGGACAGGGGGGTACGAGCAGTACTTC

J gene: TRBJ1-1
V gene: TRBV10-3
clone size: -
D gene: -
CDR3 protein: CAIWEGVSTEAFF
CDR3 DNA: TGTGCCATCTGGGAGGGGGTAAGCACTGAAGCTTTCTTT

J gene: TRBJ1-3
V gene: TRBV7-6
clone size: -
D gene: -
CDR3 protein: CASSLAGSGNTIYF
CDR3 DNA: TGTGCCAGCAGCTTAGCGGGATCTGGAAACACCATATATTTT

J gene: TRBJ2-7
V gene: TRBV2
clone size: -
D gene: TRBD2
CDR3 protein: CASSESGLAGVFYEQYF
CDR3 DNA: TGTGCCAGCAGTGAATCGGGACTAGCGGGAGTGTTCTACGAGCAGTACTTC

J gene: TRBJ2-1
V gene: TRBV9
clone size: -
D gene: -
CDR3 protein: CASSVGGAAYNEQFF
CDR3 DNA: TGTGCCAGCAGCGTAGGGGGGGCGGCATACAATGAGCAGTTCTTC

J gene: TRBJ2-5
V gene: TRBV7-9
clone size: -
D gene: TRBD1
CDR3 protein: CASSFGTGDRQETQYF
CDR3 DNA: TGTGCCAGCAGCTTCGGGACAGGGGATCGCCAAGAGACCCAGTACTTC

J gene: TRBJ2-7
V gene: TRBV7-7
clone size: -
D gene: TRBD1
CDR3 protein: CASSLQQGAYEQYF
CDR3 DNA: TGTGCCAGCAGCTTACAACAGGGGGCCTACGAGCAGTACTTC

J gene: TRBJ1-1
V gene: TRBV6-5
clone size: -
D gene: -
CDR3 protein: CASSYWWNTEAFF
CDR3 DNA: TGTGCCAGCAGTTATTGGTGGAACACTGAAGCTTTCTTT

J gene: TRBJ1-1
V gene: TRBV9
clone size: -
D gene: -
CDR3 protein: CASSVASAGPEAFF
CDR3 DNA: TGTGCCAGCAGCGTAGCTTCCGCGGGGCCTGAAGCTTTCTTT

J gene: TRBJ2-2
V gene: TRBV7-2
clone size: few
D gene: -
CDR3 protein: CASSSTVNTGELFF
CDR3 DNA: TGTGCCAGCAGTTCGACAGTGAACACCGGGGAGCTGTTTTTT